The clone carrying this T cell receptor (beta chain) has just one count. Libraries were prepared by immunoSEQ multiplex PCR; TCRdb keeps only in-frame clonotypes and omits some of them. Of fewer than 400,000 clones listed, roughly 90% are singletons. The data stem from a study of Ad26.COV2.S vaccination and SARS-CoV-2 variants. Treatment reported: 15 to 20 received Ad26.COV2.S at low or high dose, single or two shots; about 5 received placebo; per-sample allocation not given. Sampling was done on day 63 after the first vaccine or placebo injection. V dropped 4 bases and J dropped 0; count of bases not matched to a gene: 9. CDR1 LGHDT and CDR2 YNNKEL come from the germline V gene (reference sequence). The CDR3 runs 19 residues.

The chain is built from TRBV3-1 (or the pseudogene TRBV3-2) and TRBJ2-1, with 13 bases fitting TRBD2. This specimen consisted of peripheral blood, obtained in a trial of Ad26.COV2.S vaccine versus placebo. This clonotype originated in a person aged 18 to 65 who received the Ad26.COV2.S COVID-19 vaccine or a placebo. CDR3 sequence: CASSRPGTSGVLSYNEQFF. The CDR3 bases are TGTGCCAGCAGCCGACCCGGGACTAGCGGGGTGCTCTCCTACAATGAGCAGTTCTTC.